The 26 T cell receptor beta chains below were found in one sample sequenced in a study of sequential checkpoint blockade in melanoma. Indicated treatment: randomized to nivolumab then ipilimumab (arm A) or the reverse (arm B). Generated by immunoSEQ multiplex PCR, the TCRdb table keeps only in-frame clones and is missing some. The table lists 30,000 to 35,000 clones, roughly 85% of them singletons. The source was CD8+ T cells sorted from blood (inferred from file names), collected from a patient given nivolumab and ipilimumab in sequence. The receptors shown here come from a human donor with melanoma.

This chain joins TRBV30 and TRBJ1-5; 8 positions match TRBD1. The CDR3 runs to 16 residues. Per germline, CDR1 GTSNPN and CDR2 SVGIG (reference sequence). V was pared by 4 bases and J by 0 bases, with 8 bases of the junction left unmatched. As DNA, the CDR3 is TGTGCCTGGACCAGGGGGCGCGGGGGTAGCAATCAGCCCCAGCATTTT. This sequence encodes CAWTRGRGGSNQPQHF.

This clone was counted between two and nine times. The genes are TRBV7-9 and TRBJ2-6, with 7 bases that match TRBD1. The V gene's germline CDR1 is SEHNR and CDR2 FQNEAQ (reference sequence). The CDR3 has 17 amino acids. V dropped 1 base and J dropped 0; count of bases not matched to a gene: 3. CDR3 amino acids: CASSLGGQISGANVLTF. The CDR3 nucleotides are TGTGCCAGCAGCTTAGGGGGACAGATCTCTGGGGCCAACGTCCTGACTTTC.

V and J are TRBV28 and TRBJ2-3; 13 bases are a match to TRBD2. Germline CDR1 reads MDHEN; CDR2 reads SYDVKM. This CDR3 region has 19 residues. J gave up 2 bases and V 5 bases, and 13 bases lay outside the gene matches. Here the CDR3 DNA reads TGTGCCAGCAGTCGTCCCCCACTAGCGGGAGGGGACGCCACAGATACGCAGTATTTT. Residues: CASSRPPLAGGDATDTQYF.

The rearrangement uses TRBV2 and TRBJ2-7; maybe TRBD1 (5 bases). Trimming removed 4 bases from V and 1 base from J, with 11 bases in between. CDR3 length equals 14 residues. Looked up from germline, CDR1 is SNHLY and CDR2 is FYNNEI. CDR3 sequence reads: CASSGVGASYEQYF. The DNA for the CDR3 is TGTGCCAGCAGTGGGGTAGGGGCGTCCTACGAGCAGTACTTC.

This clone was seen just once. The chain combines TRBV7-3 with TRBJ1-1; D is possibly TRBD1 (6 bases). The CDR3 is 13 residues long. Germline CDR1 and CDR2: SGHTA and FQGTGA. V shed 5 bases and J shed 5 bases, with 12 bases lying between them. CDR3 in DNA: TGTGCCAGCAGCCTTGAGGGGGTTACTGAAGCTTTCTTT. Translated, it gives CASSLEGVTEAFF. The full variable domain, its missing parts supplied by reference TRBV7-3 and TRBJ1-1, is GAGVSQTPSNKVTEKGKYVELRCDPISGHTALYWYRQSLGQGPEFLIYFQGTGAADDSGLPNDRFFAVRPEGSVSTLKIQRTERGDSAVYLCASSLEGVTEAFFGQGTRLTVV.

The chain joins TRBV9 to TRBJ2-7, with a possible D match to TRBD1 (6 bases). Germline V CDR1 and CDR2: SGDLS, YYNGEE. The CDR3 contains 14 residues. V shed 3 bases and J shed 4 bases, with 14 bases lying between them. The DNA for the CDR3 is TGTGCCAGCAGCGCCGGCGACAGGACATACGAGCAGTACTTC. This codes for CASSAGDRTYEQYF.

V usage is TRBV5-6 and J usage is TRBJ1-6; D uncertain. This CDR3 region has 15 residues. Trimming stripped 4 bases from V and 0 bases from J, with 8 bases between. CDR1 is SGHDT, CDR2 YYEEEE, per germline. The CDR3 region is CASSRESSYNSPLHF. Written as DNA, the CDR3 is TGTGCCAGCAGCAGGGAGAGCTCCTATAATTCACCCCTCCACTTT. Full variable domain (remainder filled in from reference TRBV5-6 and TRBJ1-6): DAGVTQSPTHLIKTRGQQVTLRCSPKSGHDTVSWYQQALGQGPQFIFQYYEEEERQRGNFPDRFSGHQFPNYSSELNVNALLLGDSALYLCASSRESSYNSPLHFGNGTRLTVT.

The J gene is TRBJ1-1, the V gene TRBV7-2; D unresolved. The V gene's germline CDR1 is SGHTA and CDR2 FQGNSA. CDR3 size: 14 residues. Between the trimmed V and J ends, which lost 2 bases and 0 bases, there was a span of 7 bases. The CDR3, as DNA: TGTGCCAGCAGCTTAAGGAGGTTGAACACTGAAGCTTTCTTT. It is translated as CASSLRRLNTEAFF. Supplemented by reference TRBV7-2 and TRBJ1-1, the full variable domain reads GAGVSQSPSNKVTEKGKDVELRCDPISGHTALYWYRQSLGQGLEFLIYFQGNSAPDKSGLPSDRFSAERTGGSVSTLTIQRTQQEDSAVYLCASSLRRLNTEAFFGQGTRLTVV.

The chain links TRBV5-1 to TRBJ1-6; 11 bases are a match to TRBD1. V dropped 4 bases and J dropped 10; count of bases not matched to a gene: 7. This CDR3 contains 15 residues. The V gene's germline CDR1 is SGHRS and CDR2 YFSETQ. The CDR3: CASSIGQGAISPLHF. For the CDR3, the DNA is TGCGCCAGCAGCATAGGACAGGGGGCTATCTCACCCCTCCACTTT.

This chain uses TRBV9 with TRBJ2-7, with a tentative D call TRBD2 (6 bases). The CDR3 loop spans 15 amino acids. The V end was cut by 4 bases, the J end by 7 bases, with 21 bases between. Germline CDR1 reads SGDLS; CDR2 reads YYNGEE. This CDR3 reads CASSPDPMQGGEQYF. As DNA, the CDR3 is TGTGCCAGCAGCCCCGACCCCATGCAGGGAGGTGAGCAGTACTTC.

This clone was picked up one time. The chain combines TRBV7-8 with TRBJ2-1, with 7 bases identical to TRBD2. The CDR3 extends over 18 amino acids. Trimming removed 0 bases from V and 1 base from J; junction bases left unmatched: 9. Germline V gives CDR1 SGHVS, CDR2 FQNEAQ. CDR3 bases: TGTGCCAGCAGCTTAGCCCCCCGACTAGCTGAATCCTACAATGAGCAGTTCTTC. Translated, it gives CASSLAPRLAESYNEQFF.

The chain links TRBV5-1 to TRBJ2-7; TRBD2 aligns across 7 bases. The ends lost 4 bases at V and 3 bases at J; junction bases unmatched: 13. The germline V gene has CDR1 SGHRS and CDR2 YFSETQ. The CDR3 covers 16 residues. The chain's CDR3 is CASSPWSAGPLYEQYF. CDR3 in DNA: TGCGCCAGCAGCCCTTGGTCAGCGGGGCCGCTCTACGAGCAGTACTTC.

This chain connects TRBV27 to TRBJ2-1, with a possible D match to TRBD1 (6 bases). The CDR3 extends over 13 amino acids. V lost 3 bases and J lost 6, with 9 bases in between. Germline loops: CDR1 MNHEY, CDR2 SMNVEV (reference sequence). CDR3 sequence: CASSFTQGNEQFF. DNA of the CDR3: TGTGCCAGCAGTTTCACACAGGGCAATGAGCAGTTCTTC.

V gene TRBV4-1 combines with J gene TRBJ2-7; the D gene is possibly TRBD2 (5 bases). Per germline, CDR1 MGHRA and CDR2 YSYEKL. Trimming removed 3 bases at V and 3 bases at J, with 15 bases between. This CDR3 contains 15 residues. The CDR3 nucleotides are TGCGCCAGCAGCCACCGTGACGGAGGTGACTACGAGCAGTACTTC. It translates to CASSHRDGGDYEQYF.

This clone was detected only a few times. The chain links TRBV5-8 to TRBJ1-2; TRBD1 is a possible D gene (5 bases). The CDR3 contains 11 residues. Germline-derived CDR1 and CDR2 are SGHTS and YDEGEE. V was shortened by 6 bases and J by 7 bases, with 10 bases between the two germline ends. The CDR3 is CASTKRGGYTF. In nucleotides, the CDR3 is TGTGCCAGCACCAAAAGGGGTGGCTACACCTTC.

This clone was detected only a few times. The chain employs TRBV19 and TRBJ2-7; 8 bases are shared with TRBD1. Germline-derived CDR1 and CDR2 are LNHDA and SQIVND (reference sequence). V lost 5 bases to trimming and J lost 5 bases; unmatched junction nucleotides: 5. The CDR3 covers 13 residues. The CDR3 coding sequence is TGTGCCAGTAGTTTCCAGGGGGCAGACGAGCAGTACTTC. Translating gives CASSFQGADEQYF.

The rearrangement uses TRBV18 and TRBJ1-5; 7 positions agree with TRBD1. V was clipped by 2 bases and J by 4 bases; unmatched bases: 5. Germline V gives CDR1 KGHSH, CDR2 LQKENI. CDR3 length: 15 residues. CDR3 region: CASSPSGQRNQPQHF. CDR3 DNA: TGTGCCAGCTCACCATCGGGACAGCGGAATCAGCCCCAGCATTTT.

A few counts support this clone. The chain recombines TRBV11-2 with TRBJ2-1; 10 bases are shared with TRBD1. Trimming took 8 bases from V and 6 from J; bases not matched to a gene: 10. This CDR3 is 15 amino acids long. CDR1 is SGHAT, CDR2 FQNNGV, per germline. CDR3 loop: CASFPRQGAGNEQFF. CDR3 sequence (DNA): TGTGCCAGCTTTCCACGACAGGGGGCGGGCAATGAGCAGTTCTTC. Full variable domain (missing parts from reference TRBV11-2 and TRBJ2-1): EAGVAQSPRYKIIEKRQSVAFWCNPISGHATLYWYQQILGQGPKLLIQFQNNGVVDDSQLPKDRFSAERLKGVDSTLKIQPAKLEDSAVYLCASFPRQGAGNEQFFGPGTRLTVL.

The chain links TRBV27 to TRBJ1-3; the D is unclear. Per the germline V gene, CDR1 is MNHEY and CDR2 is SMNVEV (reference sequence). The V end was cut by 1 base, the J end by 1 base, with 14 bases between. The CDR3 has 17 amino acids. The CDR3 DNA is TGTGCCAGCAGTTTATATGGAGGTTCGAGGTCTGGAAACACCATATATTTT. Translation: CASSLYGGSRSGNTIYF.

The V call is TRBV4-1, the J call TRBJ1-2; 8 nucleotides line up with TRBD1. Germline lookup yields CDR1 MGHRA and CDR2 YSYEKL. The CDR3 contains 14 residues. V dropped 2 bases and J dropped 2; count of bases not matched to a gene: 1. CDR3 protein: CASSQRDRNYGYTF. CDR3 coding DNA: TGCGCCAGCAGCCAACGGGACAGGAACTATGGCTACACCTTC.

This sequence joins TRBV9 and TRBJ1-2; TRBD1 matches at 11 bases. Looked up from germline, CDR1 is SGDLS and CDR2 is YYNGEE. The CDR3 sequence is 15 residues long. The junction had 10 bases not matched to a gene; V was cut back by 7 bases and J by 5 bases. CDR3 sequence: CASSGTGGLDYGYTF. In DNA form, the CDR3 reads TGTGCCAGCTCCGGGACAGGGGGTTTGGATTATGGCTACACCTTC.

This chain uses TRBV6-5 with TRBJ1-1, with D possibly matching TRBD1 (5 bases). Trimming took off 0 bases at V and 1 base at J, with 6 bases between the two ends. This CDR3 has 14 residues. Germline loops: CDR1 MNHEY, CDR2 SVGAGI. Here the CDR3 DNA reads TGTGCCAGCAGTTACTCGACAGAGAACACTGAAGCTTTCTTT. Protein: CASSYSTENTEAFF.

The genes are TRBV27 and TRBJ2-7, with D uncertain. The V gene's germline CDR1 is MNHEY and CDR2 SMNVEV (reference sequence). This CDR3 has 15 amino acids. Trimming cost V 8 bases and J 3 bases, with 20 bases left between them. This chain's CDR3 is CASCVGGGALYEQYF. DNA of the CDR3: TGTGCCAGCTGTGTTGGCGGTGGCGCTCTCTACGAGCAGTACTTC.

This sequence joins TRBV28 and TRBJ1-5, with D possibly matching TRBD1 (6 bases). Germline values: CDR1 MDHEN, CDR2 SYDVKM. The CDR3 length is 15 residues. The V end was cut by 3 bases, the J end by 5 bases, with 14 bases between. DNA of the CDR3: TGTGCCAGCAGTTTTGGCAGGGGTTTATATCAGCCCCAGCATTTT. Translating it yields CASSFGRGLYQPQHF.

This chain joins TRBV11-2 and TRBJ1-2; D remains unclear. There are 13 residues in the CDR3. The germline gives CDR1 SGHAT, CDR2 FQNNGV. Trimming shortened V by 1 base and J by 4 bases, and 7 bases separated the two germline ends. The CDR3 DNA reads TGTGCCAGCAGCTTAGCGACTGCCTATGGCTACACCTTC. Encoded protein: CASSLATAYGYTF. Full variable domain (outside the CDR3, taken from reference TRBV11-2 and TRBJ1-2): EAGVAQSPRYKIIEKRQSVAFWCNPISGHATLYWYQQILGQGPKLLIQFQNNGVVDDSQLPKDRFSAERLKGVDSTLKIQPAKLEDSAVYLCASSLATAYGYTFGSGTRLTVV.

This sequence joins TRBV9 and TRBJ1-4; D remains ambiguous. Germline loops: CDR1 SGDLS, CDR2 YYNGEE. The CDR3 is made up of 13 amino acids. V lost 5 bases and J lost 5, with 10 bases in between. The CDR3 is CASSRRGNEKLFF. The CDR3 DNA sequence: TGTGCCAGCAGTCGCCGGGGAAATGAAAAACTGTTTTTT.